This TCR beta chain was recovered during a study of cytomegalovirus exposure and HLA in healthy donors. About the research overall: The approximately 120 validation repertoires and the roughly 670 first-cohort repertoires shared a platform, a later analysis reported.

Broader study findings: Many donors carried some public TCRs, although rarity characterized most TCR sequences. Researchers catalogued approximately 170 TCR beta chains as cytomegalovirus-associated.

Regarding this clone: The antigen is undetermined.

Some clones are missing from TCRdb's copy, which holds only in-frame ones; the method was immunoSEQ multiplex PCR. Altogether hundreds of thousands of clones are present, around nine tenths being singletons, with the ten largest covering approximately 0.95%. The donors belonged to the 120-subject validation cohort, separate from the roughly 710-subject first cohort. The sequenced sample consisted of PBMCs. The source is a woman aged 18-29 years in good health and CMV-seronegative.

In nucleotides, the CDR3 is TGTGCCAGCAGTTACGGGACAGGGTCGCGCTACACCTTC. Protein product: CASSYGTGSRYTF. This rearrangement joins TRBV28 to TRBJ1-2; TRBD1 agrees at 9 bases. The V segment lost 4 bases and the J segment 9 bases; nucleotides outside the gene matches: 6. CDR1 is MDHEN, CDR2 SYDVKM, per germline. The CDR3 has 13 residues.